These 30 T cell receptor beta chains were sequenced from one sample in a study of vaccination effects on CD4 cells after COVID-19. Measured with immunoSEQ multiplex PCR; TCRdb has only the in-frame clones, and not every one. The sample lists around 31,000 clones; roughly two thirds were seen once. ViraFEST used viral peptide pools to expand antigen-specific CD4+ T cells before sequencing. CD4+ T cells were isolated after 10 days of culture. Their antigens are not known. Sample: CD4+ T cells from PBMCs cultured with HCoV-229E spike peptides, taken before COVID-19 vaccination. These receptors were collected from a human donor who received a COVID-19 vaccine.

The J gene is TRBJ1-5, the V gene TRBV4-1; no firm D call. The V gene's germline CDR1 is MGHRA and CDR2 YSYEKL. The CDR3 has 15 residues. The ends were cut back, 4 bases at V and 4 bases at J, with 14 bases in the middle. CDR3 coding DNA: TGCGCCAGCAGCCCCTCCTCCGGGGTTAATCAGCCCCAGCATTTT. It specifies CASSPSSGVNQPQHF.

The rearrangement uses TRBV5-4 and TRBJ1-2; weak D call: TRBD1 (5 bases). Trimming cost V 4 bases and J 8 bases, with 9 bases left between them. The CDR3 is made up of 11 amino acids. Germline assignment: CDR1 SGHNT and CDR2 YYREEE (reference sequence). Written as DNA, the CDR3 is TGTGCCAGCAGCGGGGCAGGAGGCTACACCTTC. Amino acid sequence: CASSGAGGYTF.

The chain uses TRBV5-5 and TRBJ2-2, with a weak D call TRBD2 (6 bases). In germline, CDR1 is SGHKS, CDR2 YYEKEE (reference sequence). The CDR3 extends over 17 amino acids. V was clipped by 0 bases and J by 1 base, with 13 bases between them. The CDR3 bases are TGTGCCAGCAGCTTGGGGGGCGGGACTTTGAACACCGGGGAGCTGTTTTTT. Translation: CASSLGGGTLNTGELFF.

The chain links TRBV6-5 to TRBJ2-7; D call uncertain. The V gene's germline CDR1 is MNHEY and CDR2 SVGAGI. The CDR3 is 13 residues long. V lost 4 bases and J 0 bases, leaving 7 bases between the germline ends. DNA of the CDR3: TGTGCCAGCAGTTTTCTGGACTCCTACGAGCAGTACTTC. Its translation: CASSFLDSYEQYF.

This clone was seen more than once but under ten times. The chain's CDR3 is CASSSTGPGNTIYF. The CDR3 DNA sequence: TGTGCCAGCAGCTCTACAGGGCCTGGAAACACCATATATTTT. The rearrangement uses TRBV7-2 and TRBJ1-3; D might be TRBD1 (6 bases). There are 14 residues in the CDR3. Trimming left V 4 bases short and J 2 bases short, with 9 bases between. Germline CDR1 is SGHTA and CDR2 is FQGNSA.

The genes are TRBV7-2 and TRBJ2-7, with 8 bases aligning to TRBD2. Germline loops: CDR1 SGHTA, CDR2 FQGNSA. The CDR3 runs 16 residues. J gave up 3 bases and V 5 bases, and 12 bases lay outside the gene matches. The CDR3 nucleotides read TGTGCCAGCAGCCCCTTTAATAGGGGGACTAGCTACGAGCAGTACTTC. Protein: CASSPFNRGTSYEQYF.

The chain couples TRBV5-1 to TRBJ2-6; D might be TRBD1 or TRBD2, each matching 6 bases. Between the trimmed V and J ends, which lost 4 bases and 0 bases, there was a span of 11 bases. The germline V gene has CDR1 SGHRS and CDR2 YFSETQ. This CDR3 is 16 amino acids long. CDR3 bases: TGCGCCAGCAGCGCGGGACACCTCTCTGGGGCCAACGTCCTGACTTTC. It codes for CASSAGHLSGANVLTF.

This chain joins TRBV9 and TRBJ1-2; D not resolved. The CDR3 has 14 residues. The V gene lost 0 bases and the J gene lost 2 bases, with 8 bases spanning the gap. The germline CDR1 and CDR2 sequences are SGDLS and YYNGEE. The CDR3 loop is CASSVGSLNYGYTF. Here the CDR3 DNA reads TGTGCCAGCAGCGTAGGCAGTCTAAACTATGGCTACACCTTC. The full variable domain, completed using reference TRBV9 and TRBJ1-2, is DSGVTQTPKHLITATGQRVTLRCSPRSGDLSVYWYQQSLDQGLQFLIQYYNGEERAKGNILERFSAQQFPDLHSELNLSSLELGDSALYFCASSVGSLNYGYTFGSGTRLTVV.

The chain uses TRBV27 and TRBJ1-2, with D perhaps TRBD1 (6 bases). The CDR3 is made up of 14 amino acids. The V gene's germline CDR1 is MNHEY and CDR2 SMNVEV (reference sequence). The V end lost 10 bases, the J end lost 5 bases, and 20 bases lay between the germline ends. This CDR3 reads CATKAQGSGYGYTF. CDR3 nucleotides: TGTGCCACCAAAGCCCAGGGGTCAGGGTATGGCTACACCTTC.

This chain uses TRBV12-3 or TRBV12-4 with TRBJ1-1, with 7 bases matching TRBD1. The CDR3 is 13 amino acids. V lost 2 bases to trimming and J lost 8 bases; unmatched junction nucleotides: 5. CDR3 sequence: CASSLRQGGEAFF. The CDR3 bases are TGTGCCAGCAGTTTAAGGCAGGGGGGAGAAGCTTTCTTT.

As concerns this clone: Its ends do not fully match the called genes, so a read error is possible. The rearrangement uses TRBV4-2 and TRBJ1-2, with a tentative D call TRBD1 (6 bases). In germline, CDR1 is LGHNA, CDR2 YNFKEQ. This CDR3 comprises 13 residues. The CDR3 spells CASRQEQGSGYTF. The CDR3 bases are TGTGCCAGCAGACAAGAACAGGGATCTGGCTACACCTTC.

V is TRBV11-2 and J is TRBJ2-5; TRBD1 matches 7 bases. The CDR3 has 15 amino acids. After removal of 5 bases from V and 0 bases from J, the junction contained 6 bases not matched to a gene. CDR1 SGHAT and CDR2 FQNNGV come from the germline V gene. CDR3 sequence (DNA): TGTGCCAGCAGCCCAGGGGGACGGAACCAAGAGACCCAGTACTTC. It translates to CASSPGGRNQETQYF.

The J gene is TRBJ1-2, the V gene TRBV19, with 7 positions matching TRBD1. V gave up 5 bases and J gave up 5 bases; unmatched junction bases: 2. Germline V gene sequence: CDR1 LNHDA, CDR2 SQIVND (reference sequence). The length of the CDR3 is 12 residues. This CDR3 is CASSDRVYGYTF. The CDR3 DNA follows: TGTGCCAGTAGTGACAGGGTTTATGGCTACACCTTC.

This clone was detected only a few times. This rearrangement joins TRBV7-2 to TRBJ1-1, with 9 bases identical to TRBD1. V dropped 5 bases and J dropped 5; count of bases not matched to a gene: 9. The CDR3 is made up of 15 amino acids. The germline gives CDR1 SGHTA, CDR2 FQGNSA. This CDR3 is CASSHGQGRGTEAFF. In DNA form, the CDR3 reads TGTGCCAGCAGCCACGGACAGGGGAGAGGTACTGAAGCTTTCTTT.

This chain links TRBV3-1 (or the pseudogene TRBV3-2) with TRBJ2-3; D is unresolved. Trimming took 5 bases from V and 3 from J, leaving 12 bases between them. The CDR3 contains 14 residues. Germline values: CDR1 LGHDT, CDR2 YNNKEL (reference sequence). Here the CDR3 DNA reads TGTGCCAGCAGCAACGGTGTCCGTACAGATACGCAGTATTTT. Translated: CASSNGVRTDTQYF.

This clone was seen only a few times. Written as DNA, the CDR3 is TGTGCCATCAGGCAGGGACAACAAACTGAAGCTTTCTTT. Translation: CAIRQGQQTEAFF. The chain uses TRBV10-3 and TRBJ1-1; D might be TRBD1 (6 bases). Looked up from germline, CDR1 is ENHRY and CDR2 is SYGVKD. The CDR3 contains 13 residues. Deletions cut 6 bases from V and 5 bases from J, with 13 bases between.

This clone was seen a few times. V gene TRBV14 combines with J gene TRBJ1-4; D not certain. Germline lookup yields CDR1 SGHDN and CDR2 FVKESK. CDR3 length: 16 residues. Trimming stripped 1 base from V and 0 bases from J, with 9 bases between. CDR3 amino acids: CASSQVSHATNEKLFF. In DNA, the CDR3 is TGTGCCAGCAGCCAAGTTTCCCACGCAACTAATGAAAAACTGTTTTTT.

This chain uses TRBV19 with TRBJ1-2, with D unresolved. Per germline, CDR1 LNHDA and CDR2 SQIVND (reference sequence). Trimming pared 3 bases from V and 6 bases from J, leaving 17 bases between. The CDR3 is made up of 15 amino acids. DNA for the CDR3: TGTGCCAGTAGTATTGGGCCCGCCCTTATGGATGGCTACACCTTC. Amino acids: CASSIGPALMDGYTF.

The chain carries TRBV6-5 and TRBJ2-7, with no clear D. V was cut by 6 bases and J by 0 bases, with 12 bases left in between. The CDR3 covers 14 residues. Germline V gene data show CDR1 as MNHEY and CDR2 as SVGAGI. The CDR3: CASRLDQSSYEQYF. CDR3 in DNA: TGTGCCAGCAGATTGGATCAAAGCTCCTACGAGCAGTACTTC.

The chain recombines TRBV27 with TRBJ2-1; the match to TRBD2 covers 7 bases. Trimming took 10 bases from V and 0 from J; bases not matched to a gene: 12. This CDR3 region has 16 residues. Germline CDR1 MNHEY, CDR2 SMNVEV (reference sequence). This CDR3 reads CATPGRGVRSYNEQFF. The CDR3 coding sequence is TGTGCCACCCCAGGACGGGGGGTCCGCTCCTACAATGAGCAGTTCTTC.

The rearrangement links TRBV3-1 (or the pseudogene TRBV3-2) to TRBJ1-3, with D uncertain. The germline CDR1 and CDR2 sequences are LGHDT and YNNKEL (reference sequence). This CDR3 spans 13 amino acids. Trimming left V 6 bases short and J 0 bases short, with 6 bases between. This chain's CDR3 is CASRSVSGNTIYF. CDR3 DNA: TGTGCCAGCAGGTCCGTCTCTGGAAACACCATATATTTT.

V is TRBV27 and J is TRBJ2-1; no reliable D call. V shed 6 bases and J shed 2 bases, with 14 bases lying between them. Per germline, CDR1 MNHEY and CDR2 SMNVEV (reference sequence). The CDR3 runs to 15 residues. CDR3 coding DNA: TGTGCCAGCAGGAAATACATCGATCCCTACAATGAGCAGTTCTTC. Its protein is CASRKYIDPYNEQFF.

Only one count was recorded for this clone. V gene TRBV7-8 combines with J gene TRBJ2-1, with 14 positions matching TRBD2. Unmatched junction bases numbered 4, after V lost 5 bases and J lost 7 bases. This CDR3 contains 15 residues. In germline, CDR1 is SGHVS, CDR2 FQNEAQ. CDR3 DNA sequence: TGTGCCAGCAGCGCGACTAGCGGGAGGGGGAATGAGCAGTTCTTC. Protein sequence: CASSATSGRGNEQFF.

This clone qualifies as medium-sized. The chain employs TRBV4-2 and TRBJ1-1; 9 bases match TRBD1. The CDR3 covers 15 residues. Germline trimming cut 4 bases from V and 3 bases from J; bases unmatched to any gene: 6. Germline assignment: CDR1 LGHNA and CDR2 YNFKEQ. In DNA, the CDR3 is TGTGCCAGCAGCCCTGGGGGACAGGGTGACACTGAAGCTTTCTTT. This gives the protein CASSPGGQGDTEAFF.

V and J are TRBV5-4 and TRBJ2-2; 7 bases line up with TRBD2. Trimming cost V 4 bases and J 1 base; bases outside gene matches: 10. The germline gives CDR1 SGHNT, CDR2 YYREEE (reference sequence). The CDR3 is 17 residues long. The CDR3 loop reads CASSPGGGGRNTGELFF. The CDR3 bases are TGTGCCAGCAGCCCAGGCGGCGGGGGAAGGAACACCGGGGAGCTGTTTTTT.

This chain links TRBV27 with TRBJ2-7; possible D gene TRBD2, 7 bases. CDR1 is MNHEY and CDR2 is SMNVEV in the germline V gene (reference sequence). V gave up 6 bases and J gave up 1 base, with 19 bases separating them. The CDR3 extends over 16 amino acids. The CDR3 region is CASSSYRGATSYEQYF. As DNA, the CDR3 is TGTGCCAGCAGCTCATATCGGGGGGCTACGTCCTACGAGCAGTACTTC.

The V call is TRBV20-1, the J call TRBJ1-1, with a weak D call TRBD1 (5 bases). With 4 bases removed from V and 1 base from J, the gap between germline ends came to 19 bases. Looked up from germline, CDR1 is DFQATT and CDR2 is SNEGSKA (reference sequence). The length of the CDR3 is 16 residues. The CDR3 sequence: CSAIDQGGVKNTEAFF. The CDR3 DNA reads TGCAGTGCTATTGACCAGGGAGGGGTAAAGAACACTGAAGCTTTCTTT.

This chain links TRBV28 with TRBJ1-2, with D maybe TRBD1 (5 bases). V was trimmed by 5 bases and J by 11 bases, leaving 21 bases between them. This CDR3 contains 14 residues. Germline CDR1 and CDR2: MDHEN and SYDVKM. The CDR3 DNA follows: TGTGCCAGCAGTCTAGGGCGGACATCCGTGCGGTACACCTTC. Amino acids: CASSLGRTSVRYTF.

The rearrangement links TRBV6-5 to TRBJ1-2, with no clear D. There are 12 residues in the CDR3. V gave up 4 bases and J gave up 4 bases, with 7 bases separating them. Germline V gene data show CDR1 as MNHEY and CDR2 as SVGAGI. The CDR3 bases are TGTGCCAGCAGTTCCCGACCCTATGGCTACACCTTC. This translates into CASSSRPYGYTF.

V is TRBV18 and J is TRBJ2-7; tentatively, D is TRBD1 (5 bases). Per germline, CDR1 KGHSH and CDR2 LQKENI. The CDR3 is 15 residues long. Trimming took off 2 bases at V and 2 bases at J, with 13 bases between the two ends. The CDR3 DNA is TGTGCCAGCTCACCAGGGGCAGAACTTACCTACGAGCAGTACTTC. Amino acid sequence: CASSPGAELTYEQYF.